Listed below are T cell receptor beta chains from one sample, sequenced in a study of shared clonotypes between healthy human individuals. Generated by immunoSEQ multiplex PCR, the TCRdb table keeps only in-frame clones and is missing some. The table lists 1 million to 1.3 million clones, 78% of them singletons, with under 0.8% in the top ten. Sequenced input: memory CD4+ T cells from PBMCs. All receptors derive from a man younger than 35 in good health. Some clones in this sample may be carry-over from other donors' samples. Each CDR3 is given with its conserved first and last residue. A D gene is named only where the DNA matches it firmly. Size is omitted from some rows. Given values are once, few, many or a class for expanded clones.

CDR3 protein: CASSFAEQGEQYF
CDR3 DNA: TGTGCCAGCAGCTTCGCTGAGCAAGGCGAGCAGTACTTC
J gene: TRBJ2-7
D gene: -
V gene: TRBV5-6
clone size: -

CDR3 protein: CASSSEENTEAFF
CDR3 DNA: TGTGCCAGCTCATCCGAGGAGAACACTGAAGCTTTCTTT
J gene: TRBJ1-1
D gene: -
V gene: TRBV18
clone size: -

CDR3 protein: CSGSDRVNEQFF
CDR3 DNA: TGCAGCGGGTCGGACAGGGTCAATGAGCAGTTCTTC
J gene: TRBJ2-1
D gene: TRBD1
V gene: TRBV29-1
clone size: few

CDR3 protein: CASSPLPGQNSEAFF
CDR3 DNA: TGTGCCAGCAGCCCCCTTCCGGGACAGAACTCTGAAGCTTTCTTT
J gene: TRBJ1-1
D gene: TRBD1
V gene: TRBV6-1
clone size: few

CDR3 protein: CASSPSGGMNTEAFF
CDR3 DNA: TGTGCCAGCAGCCCCAGCGGGGGTATGAACACTGAAGCTTTCTTT
J gene: TRBJ1-1
D gene: -
V gene: TRBV7-9
clone size: -

CDR3 protein: CASRGPTGTGAQYF
CDR3 DNA: TGTGCCAGCAGAGGACCTACAGGGACGGGGGCGCAGTATTTT
J gene: TRBJ2-3
D gene: -
V gene: TRBV6-5
clone size: -

CDR3 protein: CASYGTGDNQPQHF
CDR3 DNA: TGTGCCAGTTACGGGACAGGGGACAATCAGCCCCAGCATTTT
J gene: TRBJ1-5
D gene: TRBD1
V gene: TRBV28
clone size: -

CDR3 protein: CASSLLAGWSAFF
CDR3 DNA: TGTGCCAGCAGTTTATTGGCAGGGTGGTCAGCTTTCTTT
J gene: TRBJ1-1
D gene: -
V gene: TRBV28
clone size: -

CDR3 protein: CAIAVTGTEAFF
CDR3 DNA: TGTGCCATCGCGGTTACCGGCACTGAAGCTTTCTTT
J gene: TRBJ1-1
D gene: -
V gene: TRBV10-3
clone size: few

CDR3 protein: CASSFWREGAGQETQYF
CDR3 DNA: TGTGCCAGCAGCTTTTGGCGGGAGGGGGCGGGCCAAGAGACCCAGTACTTC
J gene: TRBJ2-5
D gene: TRBD2
V gene: TRBV7-2
clone size: -

CDR3 protein: CASRSIPRSYNEQFF
CDR3 DNA: TGTGCCAGCAGATCGATACCACGCTCCTACAATGAGCAGTTCTTC
J gene: TRBJ2-1
D gene: -
V gene: TRBV6-5
clone size: -

CDR3 protein: CASSQGQGVYEQYF
CDR3 DNA: TGCGCCAGCAGCCAAGGACAGGGGGTCTACGAGCAGTACTTC
J gene: TRBJ2-7
D gene: TRBD1
V gene: TRBV5-1
clone size: -

CDR3 protein: CASSQYYQGAPNQPQHF
CDR3 DNA: TGCGCCAGCAGCCAATATTATCAGGGGGCGCCCAATCAGCCCCAGCATTTT
J gene: TRBJ1-5
D gene: TRBD1
V gene: TRBV4-1
clone size: -

CDR3 protein: CASRVRSGSGETQYF
CDR3 DNA: TGTGCCAGCAGAGTAAGGTCGGGGTCCGGGGAGACCCAGTACTTC
J gene: TRBJ2-5
D gene: -
V gene: TRBV2
clone size: -

CDR3 protein: CASSLAIGWGTGELFF
CDR3 DNA: TGTGCCAGCAGCTTAGCGATTGGATGGGGGACCGGGGAGCTGTTTTTT
J gene: TRBJ2-2
D gene: -
V gene: TRBV7-2
clone size: -

CDR3 protein: CASMNGQMNTEAFF
CDR3 DNA: TGCGCCAGCATGAACGGCCAGATGAACACTGAAGCTTTCTTT
J gene: TRBJ1-1
D gene: -
V gene: TRBV5-1
clone size: -

CDR3 protein: CASRDRGYVGYTF
CDR3 DNA: TGTGCCAGCAGGGACAGGGGTTATGTTGGCTACACCTTC
J gene: TRBJ1-2
D gene: TRBD1
V gene: TRBV2
clone size: -

CDR3 protein: CSVESGQGRGYTF
CDR3 DNA: TGCAGCGTTGAGTCGGGACAGGGACGCGGCTACACCTTC
J gene: TRBJ1-2
D gene: TRBD1
V gene: TRBV29-1
clone size: -

CDR3 protein: CASSAQGHEQYF
CDR3 DNA: TGTGCCAGCAGTGCCCAGGGCCACGAGCAGTACTTC
J gene: TRBJ2-7
D gene: -
V gene: TRBV28
clone size: -

CDR3 protein: CASSLGDRVQYF
CDR3 DNA: TGCGCCAGCAGCTTGGGGGACAGGGTCCAGTACTTC
J gene: TRBJ2-7
D gene: TRBD1
V gene: TRBV5-1
clone size: once

CDR3 protein: CASSEFGPTYEQYF
CDR3 DNA: TGTGCCAGCAGTGAATTTGGGCCTACCTACGAGCAGTACTTC
J gene: TRBJ2-7
D gene: -
V gene: TRBV6-1
clone size: -

CDR3 protein: CASSSEDRDTQYF
CDR3 DNA: TGTGCCAGCAGTTCGGAGGACCGGGATACGCAGTATTTT
J gene: TRBJ2-3
D gene: -
V gene: TRBV28
clone size: -

CDR3 protein: CASSQGQHLATDTQYF
CDR3 DNA: TGTGCCAGCAGCCAAGGTCAACACCTCGCCACAGATACGCAGTATTTT
J gene: TRBJ2-3
D gene: -
V gene: TRBV14
clone size: -

CDR3 protein: CASSQGIAVQETQYF
CDR3 DNA: TGCGCCAGCAGCCAGGGAATAGCGGTCCAAGAGACCCAGTACTTC
J gene: TRBJ2-5
D gene: -
V gene: TRBV4-1
clone size: -

CDR3 protein: CASSLILDTGGGKTQYF
CDR3 DNA: TGTGCCAGCAGCTTAATACTGGACACAGGGGGTGGGAAGACCCAGTACTTC
J gene: TRBJ2-5
D gene: TRBD1
V gene: TRBV7-7
clone size: many

CDR3 protein: CASSLGRGRETQYF
CDR3 DNA: TGCGCCAGCAGCCTGGGCCGGGGGAGAGAGACCCAGTACTTC
J gene: TRBJ2-5
D gene: -
V gene: TRBV5-1
clone size: -

CDR3 protein: CASSLVQGPLGTEAFF
CDR3 DNA: TGTGCCAGCAGCTTAGTACAGGGGCCCTTGGGCACTGAAGCTTTCTTT
J gene: TRBJ1-1
D gene: TRBD1
V gene: TRBV7-3
clone size: once

CDR3 protein: CASSSSGDLTYEQYF
CDR3 DNA: TGTGCCAGCAGTTCTTCCGGGGACTTAACCTACGAGCAGTACTTC
J gene: TRBJ2-7
D gene: -
V gene: TRBV28
clone size: -

CDR3 protein: CASSPEGGNQPQHF
CDR3 DNA: TGCGCCAGCAGCCCCGAGGGTGGCAATCAGCCCCAGCATTTT
J gene: TRBJ1-5
D gene: -
V gene: TRBV5-1
clone size: -

CDR3 protein: CASRRTATEAFF
CDR3 DNA: TGTGCCAGCAGGAGGACAGCCACTGAAGCTTTCTTT
J gene: TRBJ1-1
D gene: -
V gene: TRBV28
clone size: few

CDR3 protein: CSVRHTGGRGTDTQYF
CDR3 DNA: TGCAGCGTCCGACATACGGGAGGTAGGGGGACAGATACGCAGTATTTT
J gene: TRBJ2-3
D gene: -
V gene: TRBV29-1
clone size: once

CDR3 protein: CASSLRAGAREQYF
CDR3 DNA: TGTGCCAGCAGCTTGAGGGCGGGAGCGCGCGAGCAGTACTTC
J gene: TRBJ2-7
D gene: TRBD2
V gene: TRBV5-6
clone size: many

CDR3 protein: CASSQLTAGGNEQYF
CDR3 DNA: TGCGCCAGCAGCCAACTAACAGCCGGAGGAAACGAGCAGTACTTC
J gene: TRBJ2-7
D gene: -
V gene: TRBV4-1
clone size: -

CDR3 protein: CASSQSLRTGGKGGYTF
CDR3 DNA: TGCGCCAGCAGCCAAAGCCTTCGGACAGGGGGAAAGGGTGGCTACACCTTC
J gene: TRBJ1-2
D gene: TRBD1
V gene: TRBV4-1
clone size: many

CDR3 protein: CASSLAGTLDEQYF
CDR3 DNA: TGTGCCAGCAGCTTAGCAGGGACTTTGGACGAGCAGTACTTC
J gene: TRBJ2-7
D gene: -
V gene: TRBV7-8
clone size: -

CDR3 protein: CASTPQAGNTIYF
CDR3 DNA: TGTGCCAGCACTCCACAGGCTGGAAACACCATATATTTT
J gene: TRBJ1-3
D gene: -
V gene: TRBV7-9
clone size: few

CDR3 protein: CASSLPGVPNTEAFF
CDR3 DNA: TGTGCCAGCAGCCTGCCGGGTGTCCCGAACACTGAAGCTTTCTTT
J gene: TRBJ1-1
D gene: -
V gene: TRBV5-4
clone size: -

CDR3 protein: CASSPRGTNTGELFF
CDR3 DNA: TGTGCCAGCAGCCCCCGGGGAACGAACACCGGGGAGCTGTTTTTT
J gene: TRBJ2-2
D gene: -
V gene: TRBV11-2
clone size: -

CDR3 protein: CSAGQQETQYF
CDR3 DNA: TGCAGTGCTGGACAGCAAGAGACCCAGTACTTC
J gene: TRBJ2-5
D gene: -
V gene: TRBV20-1
clone size: few

CDR3 protein: CASSKGQGEEKLFF
CDR3 DNA: TGTGCCAGCAGTAAAGGACAGGGGGAAGAAAAACTGTTTTTT
J gene: TRBJ1-4
D gene: TRBD1
V gene: TRBV6-1
clone size: -

CDR3 protein: CASSLLGTSERTQFF
CDR3 DNA: TGTGCCAGCAGTTTATTAGGTACTAGCGAAAGAACACAGTTCTTC
J gene: TRBJ2-1
D gene: TRBD2
V gene: TRBV28
clone size: -

CDR3 protein: CSVGAENQPQHF
CDR3 DNA: TGCAGCGTTGGAGCAGAAAATCAGCCCCAGCATTTT
J gene: TRBJ1-5
D gene: -
V gene: TRBV29-1
clone size: once

CDR3 protein: CASRPGTGYSNQPQHF
CDR3 DNA: TGTGCCAGCAGACCCGGGACAGGCTATAGCAATCAGCCCCAGCATTTT
J gene: TRBJ1-5
D gene: TRBD1
V gene: TRBV2
clone size: -

CDR3 protein: CASSFNGGLSTEQYF
CDR3 DNA: TGCGCCAGCAGCTTTAACGGGGGCCTCTCGACCGAGCAGTACTTC
J gene: TRBJ2-7
D gene: -
V gene: TRBV5-1
clone size: -

CDR3 protein: CASSLGAGFYNEQFF
CDR3 DNA: TGTGCCAGCAGCTTAGGAGCGGGTTTCTACAATGAGCAGTTCTTC
J gene: TRBJ2-1
D gene: -
V gene: TRBV7-2
clone size: -

CDR3 protein: CASSLGQRQETQYF
CDR3 DNA: TGTGCCAGCAGCTTAGGTCAGAGACAAGAGACCCAGTACTTC
J gene: TRBJ2-5
D gene: -
V gene: TRBV11-1
clone size: many

CDR3 protein: CASSQARLASTDTQYF
CDR3 DNA: TGTGCCAGCAGCCAAGCACGACTAGCCAGCACAGATACGCAGTATTTT
J gene: TRBJ2-3
D gene: TRBD2
V gene: TRBV14
clone size: few